Below, 19 T cell receptor beta chains from the same sample are listed, as sequenced in a study of molecular identifiers for immune sequencing clone quantification. TCRdb re-called the PCR reads with MiXCR, one entry per CDR3 protein. The sample consists of 60,000 to 70,000 distinct CDR3 sequences, about 19% of them appearing once. Sample: naive CD8+ T cells from blood, with Jurkat cell RNA spiked in. Subset: FACS-sorted CD8+CD4-CCR7+CD45RA+ naive T cells. The source is a human donor in good health. Some libraries in this study had Jurkat cell RNA spiked in.

This clonotype was found a few times. An end of the junction does not agree with germline; a read error may underlie this. This chain joins TRBV27 and TRBJ2-6, with D possibly being TRBD1 or TRBD2 (5 bases each). Germline V CDR1 and CDR2: MNHEY, SMNVEV (reference sequence). The CDR3 sequence is 15 residues long. The CDR3 protein is CASSPGGSGANVLAF. DNA of the CDR3: TGTGCCAGCAGTCCTGGCGGGTCTGGGGCCAACGTCCTGGCTTTC.

CDR3 sequence: CASSSEPLLTAEAFF. The CDR3 bases are TGTGCCAGCAGTTCAGAACCGCTTCTTACCGCTGAAGCTTTCTTT. The chain links TRBV12-3 or TRBV12-4 to TRBJ1-1; D gene ambiguous. The CDR3 is made up of 15 amino acids. Trimming removed 4 bases from V and 6 bases from J, with 18 bases in between.

This clonotype was detected many times. V is TRBV19 and J is TRBJ2-1; no clear D gene. The V end lost 1 base, the J end lost 5 bases, and 3 bases lay between the germline ends. This CDR3 contains 12 residues. Germline V gene lookup returns CDR1 LNHDA and CDR2 SQIVND (reference sequence). This chain's CDR3 is CASSIGNNEQFF. The DNA for the CDR3 is TGTGCCAGTAGTATAGGGAACAATGAGCAGTTCTTC.

This clonotype was seen ten or more times. This chain links TRBV12-3 or TRBV12-4 with TRBJ2-2, with a weak D call TRBD1 (5 bases). The CDR3 sequence is 14 residues long. V lost 4 bases to trimming and J lost 4 bases, with 10 bases between them. Written as DNA, the CDR3 is TGTGCCAGCAGTTCCACACAGGTCACCGGGGAGCTGTTTTTT. Translated, it gives CASSSTQVTGELFF.

This clonotype was seen at least ten times. Here the CDR3 DNA reads TGTGCCAGTAGCGCTTTTACCGGGGGCGATGAGCAGTTCTTC. It specifies CASSAFTGGDEQFF. The chain uses TRBV19 and TRBJ2-1; possibly TRBD1 or TRBD2 for D (6 bases each). The V and J ends lost 6 bases and 8 bases respectively, with 17 bases between them. The CDR3 consists of 14 residues. The germline CDR1 and CDR2 sequences are LNHDA and SQIVND (reference sequence).

Of note for this clonotype: This may stem from a read error, because a much larger clone lies one nucleotide away. The chain has TRBV4-2 and TRBJ1-6; 9 bases agree with TRBD1. J was trimmed by 13 bases and V by 5 bases; bases with no gene match: 9. Germline assignment: CDR1 LGHNA and CDR2 YNFKEQ. This CDR3 has 14 residues. In DNA form, the CDR3 reads TGTGCCAGCAGCTCCCCGGGACAGGGAAGGCCCCTCCACTTT. This encodes CASSSPGQGRPLHF.

Note on this clonotype: A much larger clone sits a single nucleotide away, making a read error possible. The J gene is TRBJ2-1, the V gene TRBV5-3, with TRBD2 matching 14 bases. TRBV5-3 is an ORF for which the function is uncertain. CDR3 length: 16 residues. The CDR3 is CASSLGTSGSINEQSF. The CDR3, as DNA: TGTGCCAGCAGCTTGGGGACTAGCGGGAGTATCAATGAGCAGTCCTTC.

The sample holds many counts of this clonotype. The chain employs TRBV2 and TRBJ2-7; TRBD2 might be the D (6 bases). The CDR3 spans 13 residues. V lost 6 bases and J 2 bases, leaving 11 bases between the germline ends. Germline V gene sequence: CDR1 SNHLY, CDR2 FYNNEI. The CDR3 protein is CASRSGGTYEQYF. In DNA, the CDR3 is TGTGCCAGCAGGAGCGGCGGGACCTACGAGCAGTACTTC.

This clonotype was seen once. The germline gene is not matched at one end of the junction; a read error may be the cause. V and J are TRBV29-1 and TRBJ2-7; 9 bases agree with TRBD2. The CDR3 is 18 amino acids. In germline, CDR1 is SQVTM, CDR2 ANQGSEA. CDR3 nucleotide sequence: TGCAGCGAACGCGGGGGGGCAAAGGGCAGGGTTTTTTCCTACGAGCGGTACTTC. It specifies CSERGGAKGRVFSYERYF.

Of note for this clonotype: Given a much more abundant clone one base away, this may be a read error. V and J are TRBV11-2 and TRBJ2-7; D is perhaps TRBD2 (5 bases). Germline V gene sequence: CDR1 SGHAT, CDR2 FQNNGV. This CDR3 is 17 amino acids long. The CDR3 spells CASSIEVWGDTPYEQYF. CDR3 sequence (DNA): TGTGCCAGCAGCATAGAGGTGTGGGGAGACACTCCCTACGAGCAGTACTTC.

The chain joins TRBV5-1 to TRBJ2-2, with D tentatively TRBD2 (5 bases). This CDR3 comprises 17 residues. Trimming shortened V by 2 bases and J by 1 base, and 15 bases separated the two germline ends. Germline CDR1 reads SGHRS; CDR2 reads YFSETQ. The CDR3 DNA reads as TGCGCCAGCAGCTTCCGGGTCTTCGGGGAGAACACCGGGGAGCTGTTTTTT. Translating it yields CASSFRVFGENTGELFF.

This clonotype rates as medium-sized. The chain links TRBV7-2 to TRBJ2-4; unclear D gene. There are 17 residues in the CDR3. Germline CDR1 and CDR2: SGHTA and FQGNSA. Trimming removed 0 bases at V and 0 bases at J, with 12 bases between. CDR3 amino acids: CASSLAPYGLAKNIQYF. The CDR3 DNA sequence: TGTGCCAGCAGCTTAGCACCGTATGGTCTAGCCAAAAACATTCAGTACTTC.

This clonotype has a count of ten or more. The chain links TRBV27 to TRBJ2-7, with D possibly matching TRBD1 (5 bases). CDR1 and CDR2 (germline): MNHEY, SMNVEV (reference sequence). The CDR3 length is 13 residues. Trimming left V 4 bases short and J 5 bases short, with 12 bases between. CDR3 nucleotides: TGTGCCAGCAGTTCCCGACAGATTAACGAGCAGTACTTC. Protein: CASSSRQINEQYF.

This clonotype has at least ten counts. The chain couples TRBV20-1 to TRBJ2-7, with D perhaps TRBD2 (7 bases). The V and J ends lost 7 bases and 4 bases respectively, with 17 bases between them. Germline CDR1 and CDR2: DFQATT and SNEGSKA (reference sequence). There are 13 residues in the CDR3. CDR3 in amino acids: CSVWGGGGYEQYF. CDR3 DNA: TGCAGTGTATGGGGGGGCGGCGGGTACGAGCAGTACTTC.

This clonotype has at least ten counts. The V call is TRBV2, the J call TRBJ1-1, with D perhaps TRBD1 (6 bases). This CDR3 has 19 residues. Trimming cost V 11 bases and J 0 bases, with 31 bases left between them. Germline CDR1 reads SNHLY; CDR2 reads FYNNEI. In DNA, the CDR3 is TGTGCCCTAGGCAGGAGCGACACAGGGTTAGAGGACATGAACACTGAAGCTTTCTTT. This encodes CALGRSDTGLEDMNTEAFF. The full variable domain, with the rest looked up from reference TRBV2 and TRBJ1-1, is EPEVTQTPSHQVTQMGQEVILRCVPISNHLYFYWYRQILGQKVEFLVSFYNNEISEKSEIFDDQFSVERPDGSNFTLKIRSTKLEDSAMYFCALGRSDTGLEDMNTEAFFGQGTRLTVV.

This clonotype was observed a single time. A much bigger clone sits one base away, suggesting this may be a read error. This sequence joins TRBV11-2 and TRBJ1-5; a possible D gene is TRBD1 (5 bases). From germline, CDR1 is SGHAT and CDR2 FQNNGV. The CDR3 spans 17 residues. The CDR3 region is CASSLAGGGDSNLPQHF. CDR3 DNA sequence: TGTGCCAGCAGCTTAGCGGGGGGGGGAGATAGCAATCTGCCCCAGCATTTT. Together with reference TRBV11-2 and TRBJ1-5, the CDR3 gives the full variable domain: EAGVAQSPRYKIIEKRQSVAFWCNPISGHATLYWYQQILGQGPKLLIQFQNNGVVDDSQLPKDRFSAERLKGVDSTLKIQPAKLEDSAVYLCASSLAGGGDSNLPQHFGDGTRLSIL.

Many counts were recorded for this clonotype. The chain uses TRBV2 and TRBJ1-5; no reliable D call. V was cut by 1 base and J by 8 bases, with 12 bases left in between. CDR1 and CDR2 (germline): SNHLY, FYNNEI. The CDR3 sequence is 14 residues long. CDR3 nucleotide sequence: TGTGCCAGCAGTGAAGGGGCAGGCACGAAGCCCCAGCATTTT. Translated: CASSEGAGTKPQHF. Looking up the rest from reference TRBV2 and TRBJ1-5 gives the full variable domain: EPEVTQTPSHQVTQMGQEVILRCVPISNHLYFYWYRQILGQKVEFLVSFYNNEISEKSEIFDDQFSVERPDGSNFTLKIRSTKLEDSAMYFCASSEGAGTKPQHFGDGTRLSIL.

There are a few counts of this clonotype. The chain is built from TRBV4-1 and TRBJ2-7, with 7 bases identical to TRBD1. The CDR3 has 16 amino acids. V gave up 2 bases and J gave up 1 base; unmatched junction bases: 8. CDR1 and CDR2 from the germline V gene are MGHRA and YSYEKL. CDR3: CASSQFRDSLSYEQYF. CDR3 in DNA: TGCGCCAGCAGCCAATTCCGGGACAGCCTATCCTACGAGCAGTACTTC.

The chain couples TRBV27 to TRBJ2-5, with TRBD2 identical over 14 bases. Germline V CDR1 and CDR2: MNHEY, SMNVEV (reference sequence). V lost 5 bases to trimming and J lost 6 bases; unmatched junction nucleotides: 11. CDR3 length equals 17 residues. The CDR3 DNA follows: TGTGCCAGCAGTCCAAGACCGGGACTAGCGGGAGTGAAGACCCAGTACTTC. Its protein is CASSPRPGLAGVKTQYF.